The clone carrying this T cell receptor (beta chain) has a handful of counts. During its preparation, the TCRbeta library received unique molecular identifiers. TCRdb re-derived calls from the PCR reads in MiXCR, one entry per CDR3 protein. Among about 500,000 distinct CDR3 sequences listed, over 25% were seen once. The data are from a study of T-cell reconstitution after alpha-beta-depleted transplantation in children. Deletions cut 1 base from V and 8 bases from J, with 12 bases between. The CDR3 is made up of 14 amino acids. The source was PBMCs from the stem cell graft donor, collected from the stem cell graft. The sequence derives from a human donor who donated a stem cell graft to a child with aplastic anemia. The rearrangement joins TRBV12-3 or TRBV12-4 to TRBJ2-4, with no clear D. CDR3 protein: CASSLGGSPDIQYF. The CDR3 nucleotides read TGTGCCAGCAGTTTAGGTGGCAGCCCAGACATTCAGTACTTC.